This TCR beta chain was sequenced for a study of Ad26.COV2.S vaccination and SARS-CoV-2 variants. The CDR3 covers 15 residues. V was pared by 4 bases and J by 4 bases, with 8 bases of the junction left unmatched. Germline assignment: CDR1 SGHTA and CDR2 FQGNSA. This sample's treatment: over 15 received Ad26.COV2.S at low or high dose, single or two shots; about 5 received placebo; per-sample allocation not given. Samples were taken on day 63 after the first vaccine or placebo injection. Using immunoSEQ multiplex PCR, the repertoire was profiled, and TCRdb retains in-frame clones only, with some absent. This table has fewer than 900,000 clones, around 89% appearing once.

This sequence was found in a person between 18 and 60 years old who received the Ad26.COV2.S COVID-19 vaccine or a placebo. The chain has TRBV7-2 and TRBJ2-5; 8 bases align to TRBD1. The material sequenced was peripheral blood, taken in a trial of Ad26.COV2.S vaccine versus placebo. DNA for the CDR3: TGTGCCAGCAGCTCACGGACAGGGAAGGTAGAGACCCAGTACTTC. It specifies CASSSRTGKVETQYF.